This TCR beta chain was captured in a study of T-cell memory formation after mild COVID-19. The germline V gene encodes CDR1 SGHVS and CDR2 FQNEAQ. The CDR3 covers 14 residues. With 7 bases clipped from V and 4 bases from J, the junction kept 6 bases outside the gene matches. With respect to this clonotype: Its antigen is not identified.

MiXCR, run by TCRdb on the 5' RACE reads, gives a single entry per CDR3 protein. The sample lists about 58,000 distinct CDR3 sequences; roughly 25% were seen once. Whole-study results and caveats: CD4+ contracting clones were mainly CM and EM; CD8+ ones, EMRA.

This TCR was sampled from a man younger than 35 who had mild COVID-19 (a few samples of this study predate the infection). Cell type and time point are not known. The sample consisted of PBMCs or a T cell subset sorted from them (not recorded which). The genes are TRBV7-8 and TRBJ2-2, with 7 positions matching TRBD1. This chain's CDR3 is CASTYRGGTGELFF. CDR3 coding DNA: TGTGCCAGCACGTACAGGGGCGGCACCGGGGAGCTGTTTTTT.